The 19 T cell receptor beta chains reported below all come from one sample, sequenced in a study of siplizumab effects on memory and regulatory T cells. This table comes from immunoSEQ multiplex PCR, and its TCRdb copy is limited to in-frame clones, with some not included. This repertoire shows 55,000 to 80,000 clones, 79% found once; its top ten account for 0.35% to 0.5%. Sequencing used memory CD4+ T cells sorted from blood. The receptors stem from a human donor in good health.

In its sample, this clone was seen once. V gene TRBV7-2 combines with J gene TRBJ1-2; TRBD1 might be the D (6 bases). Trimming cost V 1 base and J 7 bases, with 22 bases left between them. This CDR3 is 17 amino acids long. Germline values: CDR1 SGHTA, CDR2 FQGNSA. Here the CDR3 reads CASSLGGGQRATFGYTF. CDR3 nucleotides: TGTGCCAGCAGCTTAGGCGGGGGACAAAGGGCAACATTTGGCTACACCTTC.

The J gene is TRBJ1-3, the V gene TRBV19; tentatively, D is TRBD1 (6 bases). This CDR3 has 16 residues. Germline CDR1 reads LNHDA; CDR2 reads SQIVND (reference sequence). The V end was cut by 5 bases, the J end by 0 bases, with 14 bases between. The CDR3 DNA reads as TGTGCCAGTAGTCCGGAGGGGGTTTCCTCTGGAAACACCATATATTTT. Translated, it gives CASSPEGVSSGNTIYF.

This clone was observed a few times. The CDR3, as DNA: TGTGCCAGTAGTGTGGGGACAGGGGGGAATGGCTACACCTTC. Protein product: CASSVGTGGNGYTF. The V call is TRBV19, the J call TRBJ1-2; 11 nucleotides align to TRBD1. This CDR3 has 14 residues. Per the germline V gene, CDR1 is LNHDA and CDR2 is SQIVND (reference sequence). V gave up 5 bases and J gave up 6 bases; unmatched junction bases: 5.

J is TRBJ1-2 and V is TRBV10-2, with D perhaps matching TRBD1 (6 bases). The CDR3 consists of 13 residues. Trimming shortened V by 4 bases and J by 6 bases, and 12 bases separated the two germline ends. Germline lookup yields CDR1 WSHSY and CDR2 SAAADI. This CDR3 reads CASSVQGWDGYTF. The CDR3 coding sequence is TGCGCCAGCAGTGTTCAGGGGTGGGATGGCTACACCTTC.

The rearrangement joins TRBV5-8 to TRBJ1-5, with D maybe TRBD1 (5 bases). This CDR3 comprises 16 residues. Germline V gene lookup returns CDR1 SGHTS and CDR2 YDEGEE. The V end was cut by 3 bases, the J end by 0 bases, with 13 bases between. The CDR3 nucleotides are TGTGCCAGCAGCTCTCGACCGGGGACTAGCAATCAGCCCCAGCATTTT. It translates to CASSSRPGTSNQPQHF.

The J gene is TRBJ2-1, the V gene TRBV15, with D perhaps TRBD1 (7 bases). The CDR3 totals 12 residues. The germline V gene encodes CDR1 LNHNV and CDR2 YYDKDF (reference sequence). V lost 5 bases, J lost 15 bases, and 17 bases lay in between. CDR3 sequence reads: CATSLLSGGSFF. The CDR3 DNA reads TGTGCCACCAGCCTACTATCAGGGGGGTCGTTCTTC. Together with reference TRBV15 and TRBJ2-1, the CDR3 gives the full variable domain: DAMVIQNPRYQVTQFGKPVTLSCSQTLNHNVMYWYQQKSSQAPKLLFHYYDKDFNNEADTPDNFQSRRPNTSFCFLDIRSPGLGDTAMYLCATSLLSGGSFFGPGTRLTVL.

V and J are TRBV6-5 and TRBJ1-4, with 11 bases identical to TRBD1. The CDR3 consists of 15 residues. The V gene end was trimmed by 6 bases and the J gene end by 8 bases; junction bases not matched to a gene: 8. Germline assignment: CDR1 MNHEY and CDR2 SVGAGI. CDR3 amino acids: CASRSTGTGGEKLFF. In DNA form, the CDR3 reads TGTGCCAGCAGATCGACCGGGACAGGGGGGGAAAAACTGTTTTTT.

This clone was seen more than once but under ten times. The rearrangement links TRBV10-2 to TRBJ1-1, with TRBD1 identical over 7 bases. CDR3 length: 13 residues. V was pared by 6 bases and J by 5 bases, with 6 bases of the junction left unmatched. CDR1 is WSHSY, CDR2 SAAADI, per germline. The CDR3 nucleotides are TGCGCCAGCAGCAGGGGGTGGGAGACTGAAGCTTTCTTT. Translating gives CASSRGWETEAFF.

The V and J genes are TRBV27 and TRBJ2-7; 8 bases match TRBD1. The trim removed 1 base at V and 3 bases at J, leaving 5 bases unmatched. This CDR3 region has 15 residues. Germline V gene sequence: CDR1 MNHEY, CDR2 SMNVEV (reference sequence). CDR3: CASSLYSDRGYEQYF. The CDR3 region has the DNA TGTGCCAGCAGTTTATACTCCGACAGGGGCTACGAGCAGTACTTC.

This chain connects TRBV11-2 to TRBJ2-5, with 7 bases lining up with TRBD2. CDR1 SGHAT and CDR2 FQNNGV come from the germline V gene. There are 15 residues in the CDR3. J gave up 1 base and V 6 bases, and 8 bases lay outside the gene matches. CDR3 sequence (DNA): TGTGCCAGCAGTAAAGGAGCGGGGCCCCAAGAGACCCAGTACTTC. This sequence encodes CASSKGAGPQETQYF.

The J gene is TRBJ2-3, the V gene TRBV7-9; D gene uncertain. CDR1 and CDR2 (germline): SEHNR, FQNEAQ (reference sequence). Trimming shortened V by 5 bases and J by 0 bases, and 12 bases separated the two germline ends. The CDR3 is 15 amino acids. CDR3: CASSHRSTSTDTQYF. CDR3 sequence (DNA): TGTGCCAGCAGCCACCGCTCTACTAGCACAGATACGCAGTATTTT. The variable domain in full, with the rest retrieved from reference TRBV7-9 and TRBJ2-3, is DTGVSQNPRHKITKRGQNVTFRCDPISEHNRLYWYRQTLGQGPEFLTYFQNEAQLEKSRLLSDRFSAERPKGSFSTLEIQRTEQGDSAMYLCASSHRSTSTDTQYFGPGTRLTVL.

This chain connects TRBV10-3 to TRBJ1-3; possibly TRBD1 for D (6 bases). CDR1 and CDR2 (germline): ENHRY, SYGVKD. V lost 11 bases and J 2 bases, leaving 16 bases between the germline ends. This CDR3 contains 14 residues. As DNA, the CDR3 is TGTGCCGCCGGAACAGGGAACCCTGGAAACACCATATATTTT. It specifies CAAGTGNPGNTIYF.

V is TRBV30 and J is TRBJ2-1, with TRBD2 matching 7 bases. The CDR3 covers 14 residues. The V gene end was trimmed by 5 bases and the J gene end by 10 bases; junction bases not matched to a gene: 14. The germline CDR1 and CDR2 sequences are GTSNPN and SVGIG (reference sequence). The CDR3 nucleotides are TGTGCCTGGGCCCCCCAGCGGGGTTACGGAGAGCAGTTCTTC. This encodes CAWAPQRGYGEQFF.

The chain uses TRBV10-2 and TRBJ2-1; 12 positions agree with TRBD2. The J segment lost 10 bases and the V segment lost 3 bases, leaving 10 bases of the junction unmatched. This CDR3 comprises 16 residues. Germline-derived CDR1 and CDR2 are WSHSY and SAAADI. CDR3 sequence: CASSEASGGAGGEQFF. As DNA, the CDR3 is TGCGCCAGCAGTGAAGCTAGCGGGGGGGCCGGGGGAGAGCAGTTCTTC.

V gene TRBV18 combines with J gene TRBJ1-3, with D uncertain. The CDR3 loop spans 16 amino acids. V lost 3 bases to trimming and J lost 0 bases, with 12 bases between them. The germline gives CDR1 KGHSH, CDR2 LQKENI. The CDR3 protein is CASSPVRTHSGNTIYF. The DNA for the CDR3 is TGTGCCAGCTCACCTGTGAGGACCCACTCTGGAAACACCATATATTTT.

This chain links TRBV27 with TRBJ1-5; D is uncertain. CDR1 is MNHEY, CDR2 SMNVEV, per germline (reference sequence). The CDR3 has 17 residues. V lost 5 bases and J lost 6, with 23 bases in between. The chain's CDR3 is CASSTAPTRLTPQPQHF. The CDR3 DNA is TGTGCCAGCAGTACTGCCCCAACCCGATTAACCCCTCAGCCCCAGCATTTT.

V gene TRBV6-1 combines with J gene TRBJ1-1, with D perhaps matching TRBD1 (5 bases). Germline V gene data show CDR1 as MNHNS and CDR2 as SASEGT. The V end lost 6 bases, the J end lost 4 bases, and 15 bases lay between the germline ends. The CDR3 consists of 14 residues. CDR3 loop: CASSRQSGGTEAFF. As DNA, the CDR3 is TGTGCCAGCAGCCGACAGTCTGGGGGCACTGAAGCTTTCTTT.

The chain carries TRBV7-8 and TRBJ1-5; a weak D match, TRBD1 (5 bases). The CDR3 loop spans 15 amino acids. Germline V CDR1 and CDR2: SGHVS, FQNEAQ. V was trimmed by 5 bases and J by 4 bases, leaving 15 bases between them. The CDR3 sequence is CASSQSRDPNQPQHF. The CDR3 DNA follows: TGTGCCAGCAGCCAATCCCGGGACCCGAATCAGCCCCAGCATTTT.

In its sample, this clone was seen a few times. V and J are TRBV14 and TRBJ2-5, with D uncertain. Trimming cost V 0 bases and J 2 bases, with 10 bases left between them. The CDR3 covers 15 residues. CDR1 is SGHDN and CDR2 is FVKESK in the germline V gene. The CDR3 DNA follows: TGTGCCAGCAGCCAAGATCGTGGCAGGCAAGAGACCCAGTACTTC. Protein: CASSQDRGRQETQYF.